The sequence of this TCR beta chain was determined in a study of blood T cell repertoires in COVID-19. Sequenced by immunoSEQ multiplex PCR; TCRdb stores in-frame clones only, minus some. Among fewer than 350,000 clones listed, 86% were seen once. The specimen was peripheral blood. The TCR comes from a middle-aged man with active or convalescent COVID-19.

The CDR3 DNA reads TGTGCCAGTAGACGGGCGGGGTGGAATGAGCAGTTCTTC. It specifies CASRRAGWNEQFF. This chain links TRBV19 with TRBJ2-1; the D gene is possibly TRBD2 (6 bases). Per germline, CDR1 LNHDA and CDR2 SQIVND (reference sequence). The CDR3 sequence is 13 residues long. The V end was cut by 6 bases, the J end by 7 bases, with 13 bases between.